This T cell receptor (beta chain) was profiled in a study of beta chain features in type 1 diabetes. Study in general: The number of sorted cells examined across all samples was around 98 million.

The single heparinised draw taken from each donor contained around 100 mL of blood on average. CD45RO/CCR7/CD25/CD127/CD95/CD27 staining was used to isolate CD4+ naive, central memory, regulatory and stem cell-like memory cells by sorting. This CDR3 has 16 residues. From germline, CDR1 is GTSNPN and CDR2 SVGIG (reference sequence). V shed 2 bases, J shed 5 bases, and the junction held 8 bases outside the gene matches. As to this clone: Its antigen is unknown.

Since all of the isolated RNA was reverse transcribed, expressed TCRB transcripts were what got sequenced. The table came from immunoSEQ multiplex PCR; TCRdb's copy has only in-frame clones and leaves some out. This table has more than 85,000 clones, 40% appearing once. General study points: The naive, central memory and Treg TCRB repertoires looked more alike in patients than they did in healthy donors.

The specimen was stem cell memory CD4+ T cells from blood. The receptor's source is a young woman in good health. The V and J genes are TRBV30 and TRBJ2-5; 13 bases map to TRBD2. CDR3 nucleotides: TGTGCCTGGAGTCCGTGGACTAGCGGGAGCGGGGAGACCCAGTACTTC. It translates to CAWSPWTSGSGETQYF.